The clone carrying this TCR beta chain was recorded many times. The CDR3 extends over 13 amino acids. Germline CDR1 and CDR2: SGHAT and FQNNGV. Trimming took off 5 bases at V and 0 bases at J, with 7 bases between the two ends. The data were obtained in a study of human T cells and chemical hapten exposure. TCRdb analysed the RACE reads with MiXCR anew, one entry per CDR3 protein. The table lists roughly 64,000 distinct CDR3 sequences, 10% to 12% of them singletons. Described time point: pre-sensitization, week 0. The treatment is: therapeutic diphenylcyclopropenone sensitization with weekly scalp DPC. Alopecia patients between 18 and 70 years old and suitable for DPC were used as donors.

This clonotype was sampled from a woman in her 40s with alopecia areata. Some clones in this sample may be carry-over from other donors' samples. The V call is TRBV11-2, the J call TRBJ1-2; D ambiguous. Source: whole blood, taken in connection with sensitization to the hapten diphenylcyclopropenone (DPC). CDR3 sequence (DNA): TGTGCCAGCAGCCCACAGCCTAACTATGGCTACACCTTC. Its translation is CASSPQPNYGYTF.